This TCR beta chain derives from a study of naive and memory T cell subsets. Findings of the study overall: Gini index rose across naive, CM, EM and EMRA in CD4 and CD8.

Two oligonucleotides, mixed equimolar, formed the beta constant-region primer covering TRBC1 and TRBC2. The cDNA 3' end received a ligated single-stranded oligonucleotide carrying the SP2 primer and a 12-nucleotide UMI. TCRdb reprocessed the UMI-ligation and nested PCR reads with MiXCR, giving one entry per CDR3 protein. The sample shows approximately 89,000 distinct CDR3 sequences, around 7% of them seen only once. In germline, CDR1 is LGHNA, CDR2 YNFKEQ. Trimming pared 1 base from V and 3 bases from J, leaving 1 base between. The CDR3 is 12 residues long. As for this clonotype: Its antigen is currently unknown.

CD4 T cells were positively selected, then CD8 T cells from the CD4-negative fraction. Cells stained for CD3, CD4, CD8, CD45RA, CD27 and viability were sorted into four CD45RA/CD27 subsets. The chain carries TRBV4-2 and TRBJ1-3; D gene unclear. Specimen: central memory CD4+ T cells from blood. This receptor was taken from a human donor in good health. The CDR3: CASSQGGNTIYF. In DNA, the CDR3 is TGTGCCAGCAGCCAAGGTGGAAACACCATATATTTT.